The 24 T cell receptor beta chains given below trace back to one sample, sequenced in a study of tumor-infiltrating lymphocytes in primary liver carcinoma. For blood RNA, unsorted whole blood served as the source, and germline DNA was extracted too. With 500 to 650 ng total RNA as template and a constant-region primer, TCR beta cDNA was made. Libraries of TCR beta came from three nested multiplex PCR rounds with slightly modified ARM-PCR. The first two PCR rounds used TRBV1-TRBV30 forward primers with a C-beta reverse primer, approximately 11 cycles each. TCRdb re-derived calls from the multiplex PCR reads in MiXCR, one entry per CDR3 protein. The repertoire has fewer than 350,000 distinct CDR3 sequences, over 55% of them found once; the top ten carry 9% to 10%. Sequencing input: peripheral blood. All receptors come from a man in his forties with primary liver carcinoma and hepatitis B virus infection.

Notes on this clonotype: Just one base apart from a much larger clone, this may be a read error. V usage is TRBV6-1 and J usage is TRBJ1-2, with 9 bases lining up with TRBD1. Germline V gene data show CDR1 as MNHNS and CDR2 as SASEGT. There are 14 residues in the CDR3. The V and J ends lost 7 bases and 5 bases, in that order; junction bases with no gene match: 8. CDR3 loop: CASKAGQGEYGYTF. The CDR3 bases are TGTGCCAGCAAAGCGGGACAGGGAGAGTATGGCTACACCTTC.

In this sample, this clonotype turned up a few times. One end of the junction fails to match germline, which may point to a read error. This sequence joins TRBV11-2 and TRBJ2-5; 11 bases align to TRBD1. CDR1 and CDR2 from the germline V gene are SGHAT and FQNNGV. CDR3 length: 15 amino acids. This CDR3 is CTSIPGQGEQETQYF. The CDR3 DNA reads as TGTACCAGCATCCCGGGACAGGGGGAACAGGAGACCCAGTACTTC.

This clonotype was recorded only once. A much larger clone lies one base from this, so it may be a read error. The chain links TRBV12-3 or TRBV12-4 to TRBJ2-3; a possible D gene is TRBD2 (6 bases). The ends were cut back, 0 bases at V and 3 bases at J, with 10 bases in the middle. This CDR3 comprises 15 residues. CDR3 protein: CASSLANGSTDTQYF. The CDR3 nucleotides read TGTGCCAGCAGTTTAGCTAACGGGAGTACAGATACGCAGTATTTT.

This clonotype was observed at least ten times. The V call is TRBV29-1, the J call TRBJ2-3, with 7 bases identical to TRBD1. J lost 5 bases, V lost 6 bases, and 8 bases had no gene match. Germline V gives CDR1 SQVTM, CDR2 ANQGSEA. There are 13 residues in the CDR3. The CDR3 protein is CSVGTDKQDTQYF. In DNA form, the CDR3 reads TGCAGCGTCGGGACAGATAAGCAAGATACGCAGTATTTT.

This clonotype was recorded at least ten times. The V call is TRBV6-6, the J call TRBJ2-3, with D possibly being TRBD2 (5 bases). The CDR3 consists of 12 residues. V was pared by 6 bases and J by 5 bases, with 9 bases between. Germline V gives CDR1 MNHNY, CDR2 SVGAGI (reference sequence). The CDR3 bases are TGTGCCAGCAGGGCTAGCCAAGATACGCAGTATTTT. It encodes CASRASQDTQYF.

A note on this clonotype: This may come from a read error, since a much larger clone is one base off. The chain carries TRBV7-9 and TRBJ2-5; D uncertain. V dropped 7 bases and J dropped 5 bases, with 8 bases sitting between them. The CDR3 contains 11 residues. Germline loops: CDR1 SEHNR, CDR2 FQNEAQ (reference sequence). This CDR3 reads CASTSRETQYF. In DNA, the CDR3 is TGTGCCAGCACCTCCCGGGAGACCCAGTACTTC.

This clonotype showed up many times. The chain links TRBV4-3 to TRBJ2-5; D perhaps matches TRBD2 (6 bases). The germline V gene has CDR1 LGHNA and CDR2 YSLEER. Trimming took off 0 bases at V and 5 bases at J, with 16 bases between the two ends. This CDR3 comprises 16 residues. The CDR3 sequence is CASSQEGSSGQETQYF. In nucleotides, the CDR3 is TGCGCCAGCAGCCAAGAAGGGTCAAGCGGGCAGGAGACCCAGTACTTC.

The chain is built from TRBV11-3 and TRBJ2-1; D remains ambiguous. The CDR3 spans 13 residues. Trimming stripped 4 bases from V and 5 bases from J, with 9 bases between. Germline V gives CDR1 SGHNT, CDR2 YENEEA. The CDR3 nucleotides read TGTGCCAGCAGCTCAGCCTTGAACAATGAGCAGTTCTTC. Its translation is CASSSALNNEQFF.

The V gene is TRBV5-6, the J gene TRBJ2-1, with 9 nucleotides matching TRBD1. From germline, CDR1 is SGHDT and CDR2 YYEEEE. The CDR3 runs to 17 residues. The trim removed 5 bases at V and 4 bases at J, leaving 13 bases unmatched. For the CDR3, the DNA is TGTGCCAGCAGGGGGACAGGGCAAGGGTTGGCATACAATGAGCAGTTCTTC. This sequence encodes CASRGTGQGLAYNEQFF.

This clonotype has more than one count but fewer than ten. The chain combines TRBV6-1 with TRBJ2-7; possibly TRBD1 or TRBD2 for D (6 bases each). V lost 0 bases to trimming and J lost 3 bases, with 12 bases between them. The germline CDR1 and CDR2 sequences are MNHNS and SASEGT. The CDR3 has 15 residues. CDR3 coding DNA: TGTGCCAGCAGTGAAGCCGTAGGGGGGTACTACGAGCAGTACTTC. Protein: CASSEAVGGYYEQYF.

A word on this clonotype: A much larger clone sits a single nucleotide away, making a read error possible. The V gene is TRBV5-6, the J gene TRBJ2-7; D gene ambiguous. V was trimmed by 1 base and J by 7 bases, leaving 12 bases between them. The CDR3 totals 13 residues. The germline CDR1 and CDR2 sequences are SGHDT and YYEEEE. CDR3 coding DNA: TGTGCCAGCAGCTTGAATCCGGCTGAAGAGCAGTACTTC. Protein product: CASSLNPAEEQYF. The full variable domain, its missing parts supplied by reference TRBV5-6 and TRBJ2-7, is DAGVTQSPTHLIKTRGQQVTLRCSPKSGHDTVSWYQQALGQGPQFIFQYYEEEERQRGNFPDRFSGHQFPNYSSELNVNALLLGDSALYLCASSLNPAEEQYFGPGTRLTVT.

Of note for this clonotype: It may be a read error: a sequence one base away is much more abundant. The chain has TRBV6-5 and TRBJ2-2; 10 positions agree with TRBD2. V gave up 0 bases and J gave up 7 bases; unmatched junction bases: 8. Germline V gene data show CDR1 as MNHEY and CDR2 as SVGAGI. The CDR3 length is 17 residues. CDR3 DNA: TGTGCCAGCAGTTACTCCGTAGCGGGAGGTCCTGGCGGGGAGCTGTTTTTT. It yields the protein CASSYSVAGGPGGELFF.

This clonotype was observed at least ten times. The CDR3 coding sequence is TGTGCCAGTCGGAATAGCGGCCTCACAGATACGCAGTATTTT. Translation: CASRNSGLTDTQYF. The V gene is TRBV6-6, the J gene TRBJ2-3, with a possible D match to TRBD2 (6 bases). Germline V CDR1 and CDR2: MNHNY, SVGAGI (reference sequence). Trimming shortened V by 9 bases and J by 2 bases, and 15 bases separated the two germline ends. The CDR3 length is 14 residues.

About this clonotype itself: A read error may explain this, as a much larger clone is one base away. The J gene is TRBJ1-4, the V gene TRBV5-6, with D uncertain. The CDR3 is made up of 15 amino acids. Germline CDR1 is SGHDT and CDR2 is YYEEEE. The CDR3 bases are TGTGCCAGCAGCTTGTATTGGAGTACTAATGAAAGACTGTTTTTT. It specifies CASSLYWSTNERLFF. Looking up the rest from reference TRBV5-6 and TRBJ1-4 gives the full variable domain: DAGVTQSPTHLIKTRGQQVTLRCSPKSGHDTVSWYQQALGQGPQFIFQYYEEEERQRGNFPDRFSGHQFPNYSSELNVNALLLGDSALYLCASSLYWSTNERLFFGSGTQLSVL.

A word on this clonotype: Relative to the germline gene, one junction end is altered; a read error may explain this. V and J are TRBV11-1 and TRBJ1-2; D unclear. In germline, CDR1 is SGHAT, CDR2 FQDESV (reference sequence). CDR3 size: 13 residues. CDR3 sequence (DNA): TGTGTCAGCAGCCTGGACGGTGGAGATGGCTACACCTTC. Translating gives CVSSLDGGDGYTF.

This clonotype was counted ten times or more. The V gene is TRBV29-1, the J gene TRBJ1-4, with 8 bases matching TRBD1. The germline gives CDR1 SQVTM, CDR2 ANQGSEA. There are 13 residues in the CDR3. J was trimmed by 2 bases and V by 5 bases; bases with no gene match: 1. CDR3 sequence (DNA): TGCAGCGTTCGGACAGGGACTAATGAAAAACTGTTTTTT. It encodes CSVRTGTNEKLFF.

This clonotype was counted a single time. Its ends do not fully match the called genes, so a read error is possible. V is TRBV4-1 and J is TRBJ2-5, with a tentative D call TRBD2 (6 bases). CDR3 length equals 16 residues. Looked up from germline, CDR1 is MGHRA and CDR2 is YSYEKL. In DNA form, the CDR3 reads TGTGCCAGCAGCCAAGATTGGGGAGGTCACCAAGGGACCCAGTACTTC. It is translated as CASSQDWGGHQGTQYF.

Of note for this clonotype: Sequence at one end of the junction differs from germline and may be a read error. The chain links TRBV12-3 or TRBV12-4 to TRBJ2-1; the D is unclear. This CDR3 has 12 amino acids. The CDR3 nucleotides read TGTGCCAACAGTTCAGGCTACAATGTGCAGTTCTTC. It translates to CANSSGYNVQFF.

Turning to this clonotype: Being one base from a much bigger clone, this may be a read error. CDR3 DNA: TGTGCCGGCAGCTTATCGGGGCGGGAGGTGGCCTACGAGCAGTACTTC. It yields the protein CAGSLSGREVAYEQYF. The V and J genes are TRBV11-1 and TRBJ2-7; 8 bases fit TRBD2. Per germline, CDR1 SGHAT and CDR2 FQDESV (reference sequence). CDR3 length equals 16 residues.

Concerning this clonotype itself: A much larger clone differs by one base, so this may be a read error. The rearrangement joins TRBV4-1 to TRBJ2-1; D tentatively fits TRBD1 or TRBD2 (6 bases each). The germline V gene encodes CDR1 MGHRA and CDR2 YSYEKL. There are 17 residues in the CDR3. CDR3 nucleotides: TGCGCCAGCTGCCAAGCGACATCCGGGGGCGCATTCAATGAGCAGTTCTTC. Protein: CASCQATSGGAFNEQFF.

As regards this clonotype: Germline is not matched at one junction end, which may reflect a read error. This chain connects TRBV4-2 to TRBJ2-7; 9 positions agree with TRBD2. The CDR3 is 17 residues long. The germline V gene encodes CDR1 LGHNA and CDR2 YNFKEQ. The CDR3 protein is CASSQSWGREGLYDQYF. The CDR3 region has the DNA TGTGCCAGCAGCCAATCGTGGGGGCGGGAGGGCCTGTACGATCAGTACTTC.

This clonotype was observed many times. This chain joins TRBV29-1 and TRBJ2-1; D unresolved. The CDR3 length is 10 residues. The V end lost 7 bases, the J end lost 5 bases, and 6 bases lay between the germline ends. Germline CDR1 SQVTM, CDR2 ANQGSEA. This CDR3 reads CSGAHNEQFF. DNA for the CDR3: TGCAGCGGGGCCCACAATGAGCAGTTCTTC.

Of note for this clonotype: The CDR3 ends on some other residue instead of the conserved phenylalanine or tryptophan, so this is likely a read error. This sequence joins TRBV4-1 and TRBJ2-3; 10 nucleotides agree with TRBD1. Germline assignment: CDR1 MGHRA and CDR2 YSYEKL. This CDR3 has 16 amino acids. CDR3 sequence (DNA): TGCGCCAGCAGCCAACTGACAGGGGGCATGTCAGATACTCAGTATTTA. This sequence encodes CASSQLTGGMSDTQYL.

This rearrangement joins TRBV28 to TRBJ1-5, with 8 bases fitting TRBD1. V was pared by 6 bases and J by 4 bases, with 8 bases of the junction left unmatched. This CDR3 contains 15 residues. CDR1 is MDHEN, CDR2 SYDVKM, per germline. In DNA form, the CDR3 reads TGTGCCAGCAGCTCCGGACAGGGCCAGAATCAGCCCCAGCATTTT. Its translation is CASSSGQGQNQPQHF.